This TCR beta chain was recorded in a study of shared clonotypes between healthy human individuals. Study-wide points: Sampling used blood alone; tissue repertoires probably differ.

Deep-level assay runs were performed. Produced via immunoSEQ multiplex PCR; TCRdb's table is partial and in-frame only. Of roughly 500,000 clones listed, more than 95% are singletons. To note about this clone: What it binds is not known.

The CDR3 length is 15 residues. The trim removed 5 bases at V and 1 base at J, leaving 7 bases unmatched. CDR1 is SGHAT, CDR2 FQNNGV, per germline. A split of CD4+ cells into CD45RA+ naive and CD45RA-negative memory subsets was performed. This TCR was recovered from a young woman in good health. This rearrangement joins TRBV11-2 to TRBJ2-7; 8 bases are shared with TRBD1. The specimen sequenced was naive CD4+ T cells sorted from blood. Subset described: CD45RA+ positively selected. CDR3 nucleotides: TGTGCCAGCAGCCCCCAGGGGACAGGATCCTACGAGCAGTACTTC. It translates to CASSPQGTGSYEQYF.